A single sample gave rise to the 24 T cell receptor beta chains below, sequenced in a study of tumor-infiltrating lymphocytes in primary liver carcinoma. Unsorted bulk tissue, about 18-32 mg of it, served as the source for co-extraction of RNA and DNA. A primer matching the constant region was used to make TCR beta cDNA from around 550 ng of total RNA. It was through three nested multiplex PCR rounds of slightly modified ARM-PCR that TCR beta libraries arose. Amplification in the first two PCR rounds was performed using TRBV1-TRBV30 forward primers and a C-beta reverse primer for 10 cycles each. Each CDR3 protein is one row after TCRdb ran MiXCR on the multiplex PCR reads. The sample lists about 37,000 distinct CDR3 sequences; approximately 71% were seen once. The sample consisted of tumor-adjacent normal liver tissue. Every receptor here comes from a man aged 35 to 55 with primary liver carcinoma and hepatitis B virus infection.

For this clonotype: A read error may account for a junction end that differs from germline. This chain connects TRBV4-3 to TRBJ2-4; D remains unclear. This CDR3 contains 16 residues. Germline CDR1 is LGHNA and CDR2 is YSLEER. The CDR3 DNA reads as TGCGCCAGTAGCCAAGATGGCAGCCTAGTCAAAAACATTCAATACTTC. Amino acids: CASSQDGSLVKNIQYF.

By share, this clonotype counts as medium-sized (0.01 to 0.1%). The chain uses TRBV6-2 or TRBV6-3 and TRBJ2-6, with a weak D call TRBD2 (6 bases). This CDR3 has 16 amino acids. The germline gives CDR1 MNHEY, CDR2 SVGEGT. V was trimmed by 2 bases and J by 0 bases, leaving 8 bases between them. The CDR3 nucleotides read TGTGCCAGCAGTTACGCGGGACTCTCTGGGGCCAACGTCCTGACTTTC. It is translated as CASSYAGLSGANVLTF.

The table lists this clonotype with a few counts. The junction and the germline gene differ at one end; a read error may be behind it. V is TRBV6-1 and J is TRBJ2-3; 7 bases match TRBD2. The CDR3 covers 15 residues. Germline-derived CDR1 and CDR2 are MNHNS and SASEGT. The chain's CDR3 is CANSEGQRDTDTQYF. The CDR3, as DNA: TGTGCCAACAGTGAAGGGCAGCGGGATACAGATACGCAGTATTTT.

The chain joins TRBV15 to TRBJ2-2; D is possibly TRBD1 or TRBD2 (5 bases each). This CDR3 region has 16 residues. In germline, CDR1 is LNHNV, CDR2 YYDKDF (reference sequence). Trimming cost V 0 bases and J 6 bases, with 14 bases left between them. As DNA, the CDR3 is TGTGCCACCAGCAGAGATCAGGGAGATGGTGCCGGGGAGCTGTTTTTT. It translates to CATSRDQGDGAGELFF.

The count of this clonotype is one. One end of the junction does not line up with germline, which may come from a read error. The chain combines TRBV5-4 with TRBJ2-5; either TRBD1 or TRBD2 may fit D (5 bases each). This CDR3 has 15 residues. Germline-derived CDR1 and CDR2 are SGHNT and YYREEE (reference sequence). DNA of the CDR3: TGTGCCTGCAGCTTGAACGGGGACGGCCAAGAGACCCAATATTTC. It translates to CACSLNGDGQETQYF.

A note on this clonotype: This CDR3 is missing its conserved last phenylalanine or tryptophan, likely due to a read error. The gene calls are TRBV7-2 and TRBJ2-1, with D maybe TRBD2 (6 bases). CDR1 is SGHTA, CDR2 FQGNSA, per germline. V shed 0 bases and J shed 6 bases, with 9 bases lying between them. This CDR3 region has 14 residues. CDR3 region: CASSLAAGANEQFL. In nucleotides, the CDR3 is TGTGCCAGCAGCTTAGCAGCGGGTGCCAATGAGCAGTTCCTC.

The V and J genes are TRBV6-1 and TRBJ1-5; the D is unclear. The CDR3 is 15 amino acids. The V gene's germline CDR1 is MNHNS and CDR2 SASEGT. The V end was cut by 3 bases, the J end by 4 bases, with 13 bases between. CDR3 sequence (DNA): TGTGCCAGCAGTGAGGCGGGATACCCTAATCAGCCCCAGCATTTT. This encodes CASSEAGYPNQPQHF.

This chain connects TRBV5-4 to TRBJ2-1; weak D call: TRBD2 (5 bases). Trimming shortened V by 4 bases and J by 8 bases, and 25 bases separated the two germline ends. This CDR3 is 17 amino acids long. Germline CDR1 reads SGHNT; CDR2 reads YYREEE (reference sequence). CDR3 DNA sequence: TGTGCCAGCAGCCGGGTCATAGGGAGCCAAGGTGCCCATGAGCAGTTCTTC. It encodes CASSRVIGSQGAHEQFF.

The V and J genes are TRBV5-6 and TRBJ1-1, with D unclear. Germline assignment: CDR1 SGHDT and CDR2 YYEEEE. The length of the CDR3 is 13 residues. V lost 1 base and J lost 3, with 7 bases in between. The CDR3 sequence is CASSLSQHTEAFF. The CDR3 nucleotides read TGTGCCAGCAGCTTGTCCCAGCACACTGAAGCTTTCTTT.

Concerning this clonotype: One end of the junction varies from germline; a read error may be responsible. This rearrangement joins TRBV14 to TRBJ2-1; TRBD2 matches 8 bases. The CDR3 sequence is 16 residues long. Germline loops: CDR1 SGHDN, CDR2 FVKESK. CDR3 nucleotides: TGTGATATCAGTGCCGTAGCGGGATGGGTAAACAATGGGCAGTTCTTC. As protein: CDISAVAGWVNNGQFF. The full variable domain, completed using reference TRBV14 and TRBJ2-1, is EAGVTQFPSHSVIEKGQTVTLRCDPISGHDNLYWYRRVMGKEIKFLLHFVKESKQDESGMPNNRFLAERTGGTYSTLKVQPAELEDSGVYFCDISAVAGWVNNGQFFGPGTRLTVL.

This chain joins TRBV11-2 and TRBJ2-3; no reliable D call. V was pared by 0 bases and J by 4 bases, with 5 bases between. The CDR3 is made up of 13 amino acids. Germline V gene data show CDR1 as SGHAT and CDR2 as FQNNGV. The CDR3 region is CASSLDLPDTQYF. The CDR3 coding sequence is TGTGCCAGCAGCTTAGATTTACCAGATACGCAGTATTTT.

This clonotype occurred once. At one boundary the junction diverges from the germline segment, which might be a read error. The chain recombines TRBV4-2 with TRBJ2-1, with D perhaps matching TRBD1 (7 bases). This CDR3 region has 16 residues. Germline lookup yields CDR1 LGHNA and CDR2 YNFKEQ. CDR3 sequence (DNA): TGTGCCAGCAGCCACGCCGGGGGACAGTGGAACAATGAGCGGTTCTTT. Translation gives CASSHAGGQWNNERFF.

This clonotype was picked up one time. In nucleotides, the CDR3 is TGTGCCAGCTGTGCTAGTGGGAGCACAGATACGCAGTATTTT. Translated: CASCASGSTDTQYF. The chain uses TRBV6-4 and TRBJ2-3; D uncertain. V lost 8 bases and J lost 0, with 12 bases in between. Germline values: CDR1 MRHNA, CDR2 SNTAGT. The CDR3 consists of 14 residues.

The chain employs TRBV10-3 and TRBJ1-1, with a tentative D call TRBD1 (5 bases). V was pared by 10 bases and J by 3 bases, with 12 bases between. In germline, CDR1 is ENHRY, CDR2 SYGVKD. The CDR3 runs 12 residues. CDR3 region: CASRDWDTEAFF. As DNA, the CDR3 is TGTGCCAGCCGGGACTGGGACACTGAAGCTTTCTTT.

The sample holds many counts of this clonotype. The rearrangement links TRBV28 to TRBJ2-1, with D unresolved. Trimming cost V 6 bases and J 0 bases, with 12 bases left between them. The CDR3 is 15 residues long. Per the germline V gene, CDR1 is MDHEN and CDR2 is SYDVKM. CDR3 region: CASRLISGSYNEQFF. The DNA of the CDR3 is TGTGCCAGCAGACTAATCTCGGGCTCCTACAATGAGCAGTTCTTC.

Details on this clonotype: At one end, the junction sequence differs from germline, possibly due to a read error. The chain joins TRBV11-1 to TRBJ2-1, with 11 bases matching TRBD2. Germline CDR1 is SGHAT and CDR2 is FQDESV (reference sequence). The CDR3 loop spans 20 amino acids. The CDR3 sequence: CASSLGKTSGASRFGYELFF. For the CDR3, the DNA is TGTGCCAGCAGCTTAGGAAAGACTAGCGGGGCCTCACGGTTCGGCTATGAGCTGTTCTTC.

The CDR3 sequence is CASSPQPLAVGNEQFF. DNA of the CDR3: TGTGCCAGCTCGCCGCAACCTTTAGCGGTCGGCAATGAGCAGTTCTTC. J is TRBJ2-1 and V is TRBV18; a weak D match, TRBD2 (6 bases). The CDR3 spans 16 residues. Germline assignment: CDR1 KGHSH and CDR2 LQKENI. Trimming took off 6 bases at V and 6 bases at J, with 21 bases between the two ends.

On this clonotype itself: This may stem from a read error, because a much larger clone lies one nucleotide away. This chain connects TRBV28 to TRBJ2-1, with 7 nucleotides matching TRBD1. The CDR3 extends over 13 amino acids. V trimming: 7 bases; J trimming: 10 bases; junction bases outside the gene matches: 10. CDR1 and CDR2 from the germline V gene are MDHEN and SYDVKM. The CDR3 nucleotides are TGTGCCAGCAATTCCCCCATGACAGGGGAGCAGTTCTTC. This gives the protein CASNSPMTGEQFF.

With regard to this clonotype: The junction does not match germline at one end; this may be a read error. V gene TRBV29-1 combines with J gene TRBJ2-5; 11 nucleotides line up with TRBD1. This CDR3 comprises 15 residues. CDR1 and CDR2 (germline): SQVTM, ANQGSEA. The CDR3 region has the DNA TGTAGTGTTGAAGCGGACAGGGGGCGAGTAGAGACCCAGTACTTC. It yields the protein CSVEADRGRVETQYF.

A note on this clonotype: One end of the junction is discordant with germline, which a read error may explain. The V gene is TRBV7-9, the J gene TRBJ2-1, with D perhaps TRBD2 (5 bases). Germline-derived CDR1 and CDR2 are SEHNR and FQNEAQ (reference sequence). This CDR3 comprises 13 residues. CDR3 residues: CASSLEDWEWQLF. Written as DNA, the CDR3 is TGTGCCAGCAGCTTAGAGGACTGGGAATGGCAGTTATTC.

Worth noting for this clonotype: The junction shows a germline mismatch at one end, possibly a read error. This chain joins TRBV6-1 and TRBJ2-3; TRBD2 might be the D (7 bases). The CDR3 consists of 16 residues. CDR1 is MNHNS, CDR2 SASEGT, per germline. CDR3 sequence reads: CCSSEARGGGTDTQYF. The CDR3 nucleotides read TGTTGCAGCAGTGAAGCCCGAGGGGGGGGCACAGATACACAGTATTTC.

Of note for this clonotype: Because it lacks the conserved phenylalanine or tryptophan at the end, this CDR3 is likely a read error. V gene TRBV4-3 combines with J gene TRBJ2-4, with D hard to call. Germline CDR1 is LGHNA and CDR2 is YSLEER. The CDR3 runs 16 residues. Here the CDR3 reads CTSSQDGSLAKNIQYC. CDR3 nucleotides: TGCACCAGCAGTCAAGATGGCAGCCTAGCCAAAAACATTCAGTACTGC.

The chain has TRBV29-1 and TRBJ2-7, with D tentatively TRBD1 (6 bases). The V end was cut by 7 bases, the J end by 1 base, with 17 bases between. Germline loops: CDR1 SQVTM, CDR2 ANQGSEA. The CDR3 runs 14 residues. CDR3 sequence: CSASMPGESYEQYF. The CDR3 DNA follows: TGCAGCGCTTCCATGCCAGGGGAGTCCTACGAGCAGTACTTC.

Concerning this clonotype itself: Since the CDR3 does not end with the conserved phenylalanine or tryptophan, this likely comes from a read error. V and J are TRBV6-1 and TRBJ1-5; a possible D gene is TRBD1 (6 bases). The CDR3 sequence is 14 residues long. Germline CDR1 reads MNHNS; CDR2 reads SASEGT. The CDR3 loop is CASSAGTSLQPQHL. The CDR3 nucleotides read TGTGCCAGTAGTGCTGGGACATCTCTCCAGCCCCAGCATCTT.